One and the same sample provided the 22 T cell receptor beta chains below, sequenced in a study of blood T cell repertoires in COVID-19. Sequencing was performed with immunoSEQ multiplex PCR; in TCRdb, only in-frame clones are kept and a portion is missing. The table has some 420,000 clones, 85% to 90% seen once. Material: PBMCs or T cells enriched from blood (not recorded which). The receptors shown here come from a man under 40 who had recovered from COVID-19.

The DNA for the CDR3 is TGTGCCAGCAGCCAGGACAGGGGTTGGGAGACCCAGTACTTC. Protein sequence: CASSQDRGWETQYF. The chain links TRBV5-4 to TRBJ2-5; 9 positions match TRBD1. This CDR3 contains 14 residues. Germline V gives CDR1 SGHNT, CDR2 YYREEE (reference sequence). J gave up 5 bases and V 4 bases, and 6 bases lay outside the gene matches.

This clone has a single count. V gene TRBV27 combines with J gene TRBJ2-2; tentatively, D is TRBD2 (6 bases). Germline V CDR1 and CDR2: MNHEY, SMNVEV (reference sequence). The CDR3 is 18 residues long. Between the trimmed V and J ends, which lost 4 bases and 7 bases, there was a span of 25 bases. CDR3 protein: CASSSSNLAELSNGELFF. In DNA form, the CDR3 reads TGTGCCAGCAGTTCTTCCAACTTAGCGGAGCTTTCAAACGGGGAGCTGTTTTTT.

The rearrangement joins TRBV30 to TRBJ1-4, with D possibly being TRBD1 (5 bases). V was clipped by 7 bases and J by 8 bases, with 23 bases between them. This CDR3 is 15 amino acids long. Germline V gives CDR1 GTSNPN, CDR2 SVGIG (reference sequence). CDR3 DNA: TGTGCCTTAAACAAAAACCTAGGACAAGAGGAAAAACTGTTTTTT. Its translation is CALNKNLGQEEKLFF.

This chain connects TRBV6-5 to TRBJ2-5, with 11 nucleotides matching TRBD2. The CDR3 is 14 residues long. Germline CDR1 reads MNHEY; CDR2 reads SVGAGI. The V gene end was trimmed by 9 bases and the J gene end by 2 bases; junction bases not matched to a gene: 5. In nucleotides, the CDR3 is TGTGCCAGTAGACTAGCGGGATTTCAAGAGACCCAGTACTTC. Translation: CASRLAGFQETQYF.

The chain uses TRBV12-3 or TRBV12-4 and TRBJ1-1; no definite D call. Between the trimmed V and J ends, which lost 4 bases and 4 bases, there was a span of 10 bases. The CDR3 consists of 13 residues. The CDR3 region has the DNA TGTGCCAGCAGTTCTATTCGGAGCACTGAAGCTTTCTTT. Translating gives CASSSIRSTEAFF.

The chain has TRBV18 and TRBJ1-4, with D possibly being TRBD1 (5 bases). Germline V lookup: CDR1 KGHSH, CDR2 LQKENI. The CDR3 runs to 15 residues. V lost 6 bases to trimming and J lost 8 bases, with 19 bases between them. CDR3 amino acids: CASSVGPSLVEKLFF. Written as DNA, the CDR3 is TGTGCCAGCTCGGTGGGGCCCAGTCTCGTAGAAAAACTGTTTTTT.

This chain links TRBV18 with TRBJ2-7, with D perhaps TRBD1 (6 bases). The V end was cut by 2 bases, the J end by 0 bases, with 8 bases between. The CDR3 is made up of 14 amino acids. Germline CDR1 reads KGHSH; CDR2 reads LQKENI. DNA of the CDR3: TGTGCCAGCTCACCAGGACAGCCCTCCTACGAGCAGTACTTC. It translates to CASSPGQPSYEQYF. The full variable domain, rest sourced from reference TRBV18 and TRBJ2-7, is NAGVMQNPRHLVRRRGQEARLRCSPMKGHSHVYWYRQLPEEGLKFMVYLQKENIIDESGMPKERFSAEFPKEGPSILRIQQVVRGDSAAYFCASSPGQPSYEQYFGPGTRLTVT.

V is TRBV6-6 and J is TRBJ1-5, with D possibly matching TRBD1 (6 bases). Per the germline V gene, CDR1 is MNHNY and CDR2 is SVGAGI (reference sequence). The length of the CDR3 is 13 residues. Trimming stripped 7 bases from V and 6 bases from J, with 13 bases between. CDR3 sequence reads: CASTDSEVQPQHF. In DNA, the CDR3 is TGTGCCAGCACGGACAGTGAGGTTCAGCCCCAGCATTTT.

The rearrangement uses TRBV7-9 and TRBJ1-5; D is uncertain. CDR1 and CDR2 (germline): SEHNR, FQNEAQ (reference sequence). Trimming took off 4 bases at V and 5 bases at J, with 9 bases between the two ends. CDR3 size: 13 residues. Here the CDR3 DNA reads TGTGCCAGCAGCTCCAACTTTGATCAGCCCCAGCATTTT. The encoded protein is CASSSNFDQPQHF. Combining the CDR3 with reference TRBV7-9 and TRBJ1-5 gives the whole variable domain DTGVSQNPRHKITKRGQNVTFRCDPISEHNRLYWYRQTLGQGPEFLTYFQNEAQLEKSRLLSDRFSAERPKGSFSTLEIQRTEQGDSAMYLCASSSNFDQPQHFGDGTRLSIL.

The rearrangement links TRBV7-9 to TRBJ2-1, with TRBD2 identical over 7 bases. The CDR3 consists of 14 residues. CDR1 and CDR2 (germline): SEHNR, FQNEAQ (reference sequence). Trimming at V came to 0 bases and at J to 6 bases, leaving 2 bases not matched to a gene. CDR3 DNA: TGTGCCAGCAGCTTAGCCAGCGGGATCAATGAGCAGTTCTTC. It translates to CASSLASGINEQFF.

This clone has just one count. The J gene is TRBJ1-1, the V gene TRBV3-1 (or the pseudogene TRBV3-2), with 7 bases matching TRBD1. CDR3 length: 15 amino acids. Losses at the gene ends were 1 base for V and 5 bases for J; bases not matched to a gene: 7. The V gene's germline CDR1 is LGHDT and CDR2 YNNKEL (reference sequence). The CDR3 spells CASSQGDSGGTEAFF. The CDR3 DNA follows: TGTGCCAGCAGCCAAGGAGATTCAGGGGGGACTGAAGCTTTCTTT.

This rearrangement joins TRBV5-6 to TRBJ1-2, with a tentative D call TRBD1 (5 bases). Germline lookup yields CDR1 SGHDT and CDR2 YYEEEE. CDR3 size: 15 residues. Trimming took 4 bases from V and 4 from J, leaving 17 bases between them. The CDR3 sequence is CASSPGPATFYGYTF. The DNA for the CDR3 is TGTGCCAGCAGCCCAGGGCCCGCTACCTTCTATGGCTACACCTTC.

The rearrangement links TRBV28 to TRBJ1-2; 7 nucleotides match TRBD1. There are 13 residues in the CDR3. Looked up from germline, CDR1 is MDHEN and CDR2 is SYDVKM. V was clipped by 3 bases and J by 7 bases; unmatched bases: 5. The CDR3 DNA follows: TGTGCCAGCAGTTTCGCTACAGGGGTTGGCTACACCTTC. Translated: CASSFATGVGYTF.

The V gene is TRBV4-1, the J gene TRBJ1-4; TRBD1 matches at 7 bases. V gave up 4 bases and J gave up 7 bases; unmatched junction bases: 9. The germline gives CDR1 MGHRA, CDR2 YSYEKL. This CDR3 spans 15 amino acids. CDR3 residues: CASSPRTGGREKLFF. For the CDR3, the DNA is TGCGCCAGCAGCCCGCGGACAGGTGGGCGTGAAAAACTGTTTTTT.

This chain connects TRBV5-4 to TRBJ2-2, with D possibly TRBD2 on 5 matching bases. Trimming cost V 4 bases and J 4 bases, with 17 bases left between them. Per the germline V gene, CDR1 is SGHNT and CDR2 is YYREEE (reference sequence). This CDR3 is 16 amino acids long. The CDR3 loop is CASSHGGGLSTGELFF. The CDR3 region has the DNA TGTGCCAGCAGCCACGGAGGCGGGTTAAGCACCGGGGAGCTGTTTTTT.

The rearrangement joins TRBV21-1 to TRBJ2-6; TRBD1, the D gene given by the table, was not confirmed from the DNA. TRBV21-1 is an annotated pseudogene. The CDR3 is 17 amino acids. The CDR3 region has the DNA TGTGCCAGCAGCAGCCGGACAGGGCGGTCTGGGGCCAACGTCCTGACTTTC. It encodes CASSSRTGRSGANVLTF.

The chain links TRBV6-1 to TRBJ1-2; D is undetermined. Germline-derived CDR1 and CDR2 are MNHNS and SASEGT. The CDR3 runs 13 residues. The V gene lost 1 base and the J gene lost 4 bases, with 7 bases spanning the gap. CDR3 sequence reads: CASSEVLVYGYTF. The CDR3 coding sequence is TGTGCCAGCAGTGAAGTTTTAGTCTATGGCTACACCTTC.

This sequence joins TRBV27 and TRBJ1-1; 7 bases map to TRBD1. Germline trimming cut 0 bases from V and 5 bases from J; bases unmatched to any gene: 6. This CDR3 is 15 amino acids long. The V gene's germline CDR1 is MNHEY and CDR2 SMNVEV (reference sequence). CDR3 sequence reads: CASSLSRGLGTEAFF. CDR3 nucleotides: TGTGCCAGCAGTTTATCAAGGGGGCTGGGGACTGAAGCTTTCTTT.

This chain joins TRBV4-2 and TRBJ2-3; 7 nucleotides line up with TRBD2. The CDR3 spans 17 residues. Germline trimming cut 4 bases from V and 7 bases from J; bases unmatched to any gene: 17. Germline V gene sequence: CDR1 LGHNA, CDR2 YNFKEQ. The CDR3 spells CASSRALSGGSGNTQYF. In DNA, the CDR3 is TGTGCCAGCAGCCGAGCCCTGTCTGGCGGGAGCGGGAATACGCAGTATTTT.

This sequence joins TRBV19 and TRBJ1-5; D uncertain. This CDR3 spans 16 amino acids. Germline V gene lookup returns CDR1 LNHDA and CDR2 SQIVND (reference sequence). The V and J ends lost 2 bases and 4 bases respectively, with 15 bases between them. The CDR3 loop reads CASSIPTELANQPQHF. CDR3 sequence (DNA): TGTGCCAGTAGTATACCGACGGAACTAGCGAATCAGCCCCAGCATTTT.

The rearrangement links TRBV6-6 to TRBJ1-4, with no clear D. CDR3 length: 14 amino acids. V was cut by 6 bases and J by 6 bases, with 14 bases left in between. CDR1 MNHNY and CDR2 SVGAGI come from the germline V gene (reference sequence). The DNA of the CDR3 is TGTGCCAGCAGCCGAGGGCTTTCAGATGAAAAACTGTTTTTT. It codes for CASSRGLSDEKLFF.

This clone was found many times. V and J are TRBV13 and TRBJ2-3; 7 bases align to TRBD1. With V trimmed by 2 bases and J by 6 bases, 2 bases remained unmatched. Germline V gives CDR1 PRHDT, CDR2 FYEKMQ (reference sequence). The CDR3 is 13 amino acids. The CDR3 DNA follows: TGTGCCAGCAGCTTAAGGGGGCCGGATACGCAGTATTTT. This sequence encodes CASSLRGPDTQYF.